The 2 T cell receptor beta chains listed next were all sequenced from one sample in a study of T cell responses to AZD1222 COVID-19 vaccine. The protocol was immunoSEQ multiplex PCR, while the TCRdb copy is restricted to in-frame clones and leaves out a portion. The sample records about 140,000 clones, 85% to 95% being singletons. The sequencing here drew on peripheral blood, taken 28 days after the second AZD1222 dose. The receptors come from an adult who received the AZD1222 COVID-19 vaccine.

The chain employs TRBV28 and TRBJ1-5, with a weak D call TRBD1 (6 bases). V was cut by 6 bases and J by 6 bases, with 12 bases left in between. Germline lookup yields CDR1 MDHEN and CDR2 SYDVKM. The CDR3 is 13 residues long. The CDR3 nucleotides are TGTGCCAGCAGCCTGGACAGCCCTCAGCCCCAGCATTTT. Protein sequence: CASSLDSPQPQHF.

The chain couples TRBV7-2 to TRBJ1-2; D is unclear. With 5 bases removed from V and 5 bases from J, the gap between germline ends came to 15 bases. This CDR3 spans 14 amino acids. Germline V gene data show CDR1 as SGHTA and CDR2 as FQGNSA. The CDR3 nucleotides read TGTGCCAGCAGCCCGCGGGTGGTTGGGTATGGCTACACCTTC. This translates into CASSPRVVGYGYTF.